These 26 T cell receptor beta chains were sequenced from one sample in a study of T-cell memory formation after mild COVID-19. TCRdb reprocessed the 5' RACE reads via MiXCR and lists one record per CDR3 protein. The sample gives a few hundred thousand distinct CDR3 sequences, approximately 19% of which show up once; under 25% is in the top ten. Sequenced sample: PBMCs or a T cell subset sorted from them (not recorded which). All receptors come from a man between 18 and 29 years old who had mild COVID-19 (a few samples of this study predate the infection). Cell type and time point are not known.

This clonotype has only a few counts. This chain connects TRBV7-9 to TRBJ2-1, with D hard to call. The germline V gene encodes CDR1 SEHNR and CDR2 FQNEAQ (reference sequence). The CDR3 runs to 11 residues. V lost 4 bases, J lost 9 bases, and 7 bases lay in between. For the CDR3, the DNA is TGTGCCAGCAGCTCCAAGTTTGAGCAGTTCTTC. Protein product: CASSSKFEQFF.

The chain has TRBV5-1 and TRBJ1-3, with TRBD1 identical over 7 bases. The CDR3 consists of 15 residues. The V gene's germline CDR1 is SGHRS and CDR2 YFSETQ. V shed 4 bases, J shed 0 bases, and the junction held 4 bases outside the gene matches. CDR3 loop: CASSMQGGSGNTIYF. For the CDR3, the DNA is TGCGCCAGCAGCATGCAGGGGGGCTCTGGAAACACCATATATTTT.

This clonotype has a handful of counts. The chain has TRBV10-3 and TRBJ2-7; D is uncertain. Per the germline V gene, CDR1 is ENHRY and CDR2 is SYGVKD. Trimming took 4 bases from V and 0 from J, leaving 10 bases between them. This CDR3 has 14 amino acids. The CDR3 coding sequence is TGTGCCATCAGTGCCACAGCGAGCTCCTACGAGCAGTACGTC. Translating it yields CAISATASSYEQYV.

This clonotype was seen many times. The gene calls are TRBV5-1 and TRBJ2-1; 10 bases align to TRBD2. The CDR3 length is 17 residues. Trimming at V came to 0 bases and at J to 3 bases, leaving 6 bases not matched to a gene. Germline V gene sequence: CDR1 SGHRS, CDR2 YFSETQ. The CDR3 DNA follows: TGCGCCAGCAGCTTGGACGGTCTAGCGGGGGACTACAATGAGCAGTTCTTC. Amino acid sequence: CASSLDGLAGDYNEQFF.

The chain has TRBV14 and TRBJ2-3, with a possible D match to TRBD2 (6 bases). Germline assignment: CDR1 SGHDN and CDR2 FVKESK. V lost 0 bases, J lost 0 bases, and 10 bases lay in between. This CDR3 contains 16 residues. CDR3 in amino acids: CASSQERGASTDTQYF. The CDR3 DNA sequence: TGTGCCAGCAGCCAAGAGCGCGGGGCTAGCACAGATACGCAGTATTTT.

The table lists this clonotype with a few counts. The V and J genes are TRBV5-1 and TRBJ2-5, with TRBD2 matching 12 bases. The CDR3 is made up of 16 amino acids. The junction had 8 bases not matched to a gene; V was cut back by 4 bases and J by 4 bases. The germline gives CDR1 SGHRS, CDR2 YFSETQ. The CDR3 nucleotides read TGCGCCAGCAGCCAAAGGACTAGCGGGGCGGGAGAGACCCAGTACTTC. Its protein is CASSQRTSGAGETQYF. The entire variable domain, with the rest obtained from reference TRBV5-1 and TRBJ2-5, is as follows: KAGVTQTPRYLIKTRGQQVTLSCSPISGHRSVSWYQQTPGQGLQFLFEYFSETQRNKGNFPGRFSGRQFSNSRSEMNVSTLELGDSALYLCASSQRTSGAGETQYFGPGTRLLVL.

This clonotype was counted only a few times. V usage is TRBV4-1 and J usage is TRBJ1-5, with D unclear. Trimming cost V 1 base and J 6 bases, with 4 bases left between them. Germline V CDR1 and CDR2: MGHRA, YSYEKL. The CDR3 extends over 12 amino acids. The CDR3 coding sequence is TGCGCCAGCAGCCAAGCAGGTCAGCCCCAGCATTTT. Translated, it gives CASSQAGQPQHF.

This chain connects TRBV7-2 to TRBJ2-7, with D possibly being TRBD1 (6 bases). The ends were cut back, 5 bases at V and 4 bases at J, with 15 bases in the middle. Looked up from germline, CDR1 is SGHTA and CDR2 is FQGNSA. The CDR3 is 14 residues long. This CDR3 is CASSQQGGLYEQYV. DNA of the CDR3: TGTGCCAGCAGCCAACAGGGTGGACTGTACGAGCAGTACGTC.

This clonotype was recorded a few times. The rearrangement joins TRBV6-2 or TRBV6-3 to TRBJ2-7, with D possibly being TRBD2 (5 bases). Trimming stripped 4 bases from V and 3 bases from J, with 10 bases between. Per the germline V gene, CDR1 is MNHEY and CDR2 is SVGEGT. There are 13 residues in the CDR3. The CDR3 protein is CASSWGDYYEQYF. As DNA, the CDR3 is TGTGCCAGCAGTTGGGGAGATTACTACGAGCAGTACTTC.

A few counts support this clonotype. The chain combines TRBV6-2 or TRBV6-3 with TRBJ2-5; 9 positions agree with TRBD2. The V and J ends lost 6 bases and 5 bases, in that order; junction bases with no gene match: 4. This CDR3 region has 13 residues. CDR1 and CDR2 (germline): MNHEY, SVGEGT. The CDR3 DNA sequence: TGTGCCAGCAGAGTAACTAGCGGGGAGACCCAGTACTTC. Protein product: CASRVTSGETQYF.

This clonotype was picked up a small number of times. This sequence joins TRBV7-2 and TRBJ2-2, with TRBD2 as a possible D gene (6 bases). The V end lost 5 bases, the J end lost 0 bases, and 16 bases lay between the germline ends. Germline CDR1 is SGHTA and CDR2 is FQGNSA. The CDR3 is 17 residues long. The CDR3 sequence: CASSPGRRGANTGELFF. The CDR3, as DNA: TGTGCCAGCAGCCCAGGTCGGCGGGGTGCGAACACCGGGGAGCTGTTTTTT.

This chain uses TRBV14 with TRBJ2-3; no definite D call. This CDR3 has 11 residues. V was shortened by 2 bases and J by 7 bases, with 4 bases between the two germline ends. Germline CDR1 and CDR2: SGHDN and FVKESK. CDR3 loop: CASSQSYTQYF. For the CDR3, the DNA is TGTGCCAGCAGCCAATCTTATACGCAGTATTTT.

This clonotype was detected many times. The chain combines TRBV9 with TRBJ1-2; a weak D match, TRBD1 (5 bases). The CDR3 consists of 13 residues. CDR1 SGDLS and CDR2 YYNGEE come from the germline V gene. With 4 bases removed from V and 8 bases from J, the gap between germline ends came to 15 bases. The CDR3 loop is CASSSTTRDGYTF. Written as DNA, the CDR3 is TGTGCCAGCAGCAGCACCACAAGGGACGGCTACACCTTC.

This clonotype was observed many times. J is TRBJ2-5 and V is TRBV20-1, with 12 bases lining up with TRBD2. The V and J ends lost 6 bases and 2 bases, in that order; junction bases with no gene match: 10. The CDR3 consists of 16 residues. The germline V gene encodes CDR1 DFQATT and CDR2 SNEGSKA (reference sequence). The CDR3 region is CSAARLAGELQETQYF. DNA for the CDR3: TGCAGTGCCGCGAGACTAGCGGGGGAACTACAAGAGACCCAGTACTTC.

Here the CDR3 reads CASSQYSVKETQYF. CDR3 DNA: TGTGCCAGCAGCCAATACAGCGTCAAAGAGACCCAGTACTTC. V usage is TRBV3-1 and J usage is TRBJ2-5; D gene uncertain. Germline V gives CDR1 LGHDT, CDR2 YNNKEL (reference sequence). V lost 2 bases, J lost 3 bases, and 10 bases lay in between. This CDR3 is built from 14 residues.

The rearrangement links TRBV5-1 to TRBJ2-1; D might be TRBD1 or TRBD2, each matching 5 bases. V was clipped by 8 bases and J by 2 bases, with 14 bases between them. Looked up from germline, CDR1 is SGHRS and CDR2 is YFSETQ. This CDR3 comprises 14 residues. The CDR3 protein is CASGGGVAYNEQFF. DNA of the CDR3: TGCGCCAGTGGGGGTGGAGTGGCCTACAATGAGCAGTTCTTC.

CDR3 amino acids: CSVGRDRDSPLHF. The CDR3 DNA sequence: TGCAGCGTGGGCCGGGACAGGGATTCACCCCTCCACTTT. The V call is TRBV29-1, the J call TRBJ1-6; TRBD1 aligns across 9 bases. V shed 6 bases, J shed 8 bases, and the junction held 5 bases outside the gene matches. The germline gives CDR1 SQVTM, CDR2 ANQGSEA. The CDR3 is 13 residues long.

V is TRBV6-1 and J is TRBJ2-3; D possibly corresponds to TRBD2 (5 bases). CDR3 length: 14 amino acids. The ends were cut back, 11 bases at V and 6 bases at J, with 21 bases in the middle. In germline, CDR1 is MNHNS, CDR2 SASEGT. CDR3 residues: CAGSWGVHGDTQYF. Here the CDR3 DNA reads TGTGCCGGATCCTGGGGAGTGCATGGGGATACGCAGTATTTT.

This clonotype has more than one count but fewer than ten. The gene calls are TRBV7-2 and TRBJ1-2; TRBD1 agrees at 7 bases. This CDR3 spans 14 amino acids. The ends lost 5 bases at V and 7 bases at J; junction bases unmatched: 10. Germline CDR1 reads SGHTA; CDR2 reads FQGNSA. The CDR3 DNA reads as TGTGCCAGCAGCCCAGGGGGGGGCGCTGGTGGCTACACCTTC. Protein: CASSPGGGAGGYTF. The full variable domain, in which reference TRBV7-2 and TRBJ1-2 provide the parts outside the CDR3, is GAGVSQSPSNKVTEKGKDVELRCDPISGHTALYWYRQSLGQGLEFLIYFQGNSAPDKSGLPSDRFSAERTGGSVSTLTIQRTQQEDSAVYLCASSPGGGAGGYTFGSGTRLTVV.

The chain has TRBV7-3 and TRBJ1-1; TRBD1 agrees at 8 bases. This CDR3 comprises 15 residues. The germline V gene has CDR1 SGHTA and CDR2 FQGTGA. Trimming took 4 bases from V and 2 from J; bases not matched to a gene: 6. The CDR3 nucleotides read TGTGCCAGCAGCTCCACCGGGACAGGCAACACTGAAGCTTTCTTT. Amino acid sequence: CASSSTGTGNTEAFF.

This clonotype was seen a handful of times. Here the CDR3 reads CASRFYQAYTGELFF. The CDR3 DNA reads as TGTGCCAGCAGATTTTACCAGGCTTACACCGGGGAGCTGTTTTTT. V and J are TRBV6-5 and TRBJ2-2; no firm D call. The CDR3 contains 15 residues. Germline V lookup: CDR1 MNHEY, CDR2 SVGAGI. V was pared by 6 bases and J by 3 bases, with 14 bases between.

This clonotype was observed a handful of times. The chain links TRBV7-9 to TRBJ2-1, with 7 nucleotides matching TRBD1. CDR1 and CDR2 from the germline V gene are SEHNR and FQNEAQ (reference sequence). Losses at the gene ends were 5 bases for V and 5 bases for J; bases not matched to a gene: 9. The CDR3 is 15 residues long. Here the CDR3 reads CASSGDRAIDNEQFF. As DNA, the CDR3 is TGTGCCAGCAGCGGTGACAGGGCGATTGACAATGAGCAGTTCTTC.

This clonotype was seen only a few times. The chain couples TRBV6-1 to TRBJ2-5, with TRBD1 matching over 12 bases. V lost 5 bases to trimming and J lost 5 bases; unmatched junction nucleotides: 6. Per germline, CDR1 MNHNS and CDR2 SASEGT. CDR3 length: 15 residues. The CDR3 DNA follows: TGTGCCAGCAGTCCCCCGGGACAGGGGGCCGAGACCCAGTACTTC. It yields the protein CASSPPGQGAETQYF.

On this clonotype: At one end the junction does not follow the germline gene, possibly because of a read error. The rearrangement links TRBV7-8 to TRBJ1-2; the match to TRBD1 covers 10 bases. Looked up from germline, CDR1 is SGHVS and CDR2 is FQNEAQ. This CDR3 has 15 amino acids. CDR3 sequence reads: CTSSRRTGGNYGYTF. CDR3 bases: TGTACCAGCAGCCGTAGGACAGGGGGAAACTATGGCTACACCTTC.

The sample holds a few counts of this clonotype. The chain employs TRBV10-3 and TRBJ2-3; D possibly corresponds to TRBD2 (6 bases). The CDR3 is made up of 15 amino acids. Germline V CDR1 and CDR2: ENHRY, SYGVKD. V was pared by 4 bases and J by 1 base, with 12 bases between. This CDR3 is CAISVASSGTDTQYF. DNA of the CDR3: TGTGCCATCAGTGTGGCTTCTAGCGGCACAGATACGCAGTATTTT.

V is TRBV9 and J is TRBJ1-1, with D hard to call. Germline CDR1 is SGDLS and CDR2 is YYNGEE. The CDR3 has 13 amino acids. V dropped 0 bases and J dropped 7 bases, with 10 bases sitting between them. CDR3 sequence (DNA): TGTGCCAGCAGCGTAGGGACCGGGTTTGAAGCTTTCTTT. Residues: CASSVGTGFEAFF.